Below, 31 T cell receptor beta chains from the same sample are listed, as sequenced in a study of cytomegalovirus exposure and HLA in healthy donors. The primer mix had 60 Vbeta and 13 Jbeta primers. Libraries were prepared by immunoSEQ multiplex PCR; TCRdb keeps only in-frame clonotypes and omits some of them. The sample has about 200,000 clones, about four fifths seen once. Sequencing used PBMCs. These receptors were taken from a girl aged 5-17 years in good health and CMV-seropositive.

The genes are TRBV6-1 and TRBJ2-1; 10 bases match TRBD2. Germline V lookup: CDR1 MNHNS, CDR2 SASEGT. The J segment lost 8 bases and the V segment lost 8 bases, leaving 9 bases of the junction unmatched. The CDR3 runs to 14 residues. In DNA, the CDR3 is TGTGCCAGCTTACTAGCGGGGCCTAGGGATGAGCAGTTCTTC. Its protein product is CASLLAGPRDEQFF.

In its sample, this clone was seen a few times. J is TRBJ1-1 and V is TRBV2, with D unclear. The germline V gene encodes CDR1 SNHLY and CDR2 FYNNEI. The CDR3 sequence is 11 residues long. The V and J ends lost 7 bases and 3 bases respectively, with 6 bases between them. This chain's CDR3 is CASNFDTEAFF. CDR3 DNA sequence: TGTGCCAGCAATTTCGACACTGAAGCTTTCTTT. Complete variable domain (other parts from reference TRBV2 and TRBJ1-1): EPEVTQTPSHQVTQMGQEVILRCVPISNHLYFYWYRQILGQKVEFLVSFYNNEISEKSEIFDDQFSVERPDGSNFTLKIRSTKLEDSAMYFCASNFDTEAFFGQGTRLTVV.

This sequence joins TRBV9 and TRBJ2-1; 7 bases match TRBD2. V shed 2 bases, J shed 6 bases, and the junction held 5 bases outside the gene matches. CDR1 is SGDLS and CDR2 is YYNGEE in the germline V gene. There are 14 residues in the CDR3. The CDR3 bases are TGTGCCAGCAGCGTTCGGGGGGTGAGCAATGAGCAGTTCTTC. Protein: CASSVRGVSNEQFF. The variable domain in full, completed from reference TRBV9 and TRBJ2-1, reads DSGVTQTPKHLITATGQRVTLRCSPRSGDLSVYWYQQSLDQGLQFLIQYYNGEERAKGNILERFSAQQFPDLHSELNLSSLELGDSALYFCASSVRGVSNEQFFGPGTRLTVL.

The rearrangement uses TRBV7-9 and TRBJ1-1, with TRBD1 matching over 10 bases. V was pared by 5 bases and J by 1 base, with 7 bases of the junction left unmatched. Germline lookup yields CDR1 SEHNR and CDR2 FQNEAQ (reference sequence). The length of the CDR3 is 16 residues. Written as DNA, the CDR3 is TGTGCCAGCAGCCCCACAGACAGGGGGCGGAACACTGAAGCTTTCTTT. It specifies CASSPTDRGRNTEAFF.

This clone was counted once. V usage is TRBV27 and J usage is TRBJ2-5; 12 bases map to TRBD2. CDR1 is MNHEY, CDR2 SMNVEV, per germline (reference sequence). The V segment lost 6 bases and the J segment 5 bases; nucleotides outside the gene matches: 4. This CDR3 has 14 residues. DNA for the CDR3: TGTGCCAGCAGCCTAGCGGGGGGGCAGGAGACCCAGTACTTC. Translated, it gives CASSLAGGQETQYF.

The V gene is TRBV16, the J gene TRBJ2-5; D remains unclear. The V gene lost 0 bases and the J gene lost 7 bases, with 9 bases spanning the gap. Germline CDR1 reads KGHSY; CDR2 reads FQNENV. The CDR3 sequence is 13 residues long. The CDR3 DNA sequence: TGTGCCAGCAGCCAATCCGTGTCGGGGACCCAGTACTTC. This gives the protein CASSQSVSGTQYF.

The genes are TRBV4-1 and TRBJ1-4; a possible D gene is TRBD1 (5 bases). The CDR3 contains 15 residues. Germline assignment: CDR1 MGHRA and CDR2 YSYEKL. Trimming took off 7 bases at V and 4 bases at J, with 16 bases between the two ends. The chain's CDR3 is CASTRQQELNEKLFF. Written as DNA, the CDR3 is TGCGCCAGCACCCGACAACAGGAGCTTAATGAAAAACTGTTTTTT.

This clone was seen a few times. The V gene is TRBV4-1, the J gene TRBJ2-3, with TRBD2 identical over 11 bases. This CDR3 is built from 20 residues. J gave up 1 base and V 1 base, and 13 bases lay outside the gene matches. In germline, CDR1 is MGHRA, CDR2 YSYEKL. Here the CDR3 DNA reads TGCGCCAGCAGCCAAGGCACTGGTCTAGCGGGGGGTTGGGGCACAGATACGCAGTATTTT. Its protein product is CASSQGTGLAGGWGTDTQYF.

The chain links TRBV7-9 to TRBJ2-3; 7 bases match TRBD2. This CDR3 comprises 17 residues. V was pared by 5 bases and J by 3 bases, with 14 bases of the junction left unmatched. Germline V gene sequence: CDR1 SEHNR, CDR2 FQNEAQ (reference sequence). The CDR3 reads CASSTGVGGGKTDTQYF. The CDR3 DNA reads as TGTGCCAGCAGCACTGGTGTGGGGGGGGGTAAGACAGATACGCAGTATTTT.

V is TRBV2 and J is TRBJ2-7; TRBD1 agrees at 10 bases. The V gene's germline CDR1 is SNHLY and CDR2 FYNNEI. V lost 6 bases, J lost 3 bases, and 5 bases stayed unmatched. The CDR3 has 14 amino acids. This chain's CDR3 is CASRGTGAYYEQYF. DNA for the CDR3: TGTGCCAGCAGGGGGACAGGGGCTTACTACGAGCAGTACTTC.

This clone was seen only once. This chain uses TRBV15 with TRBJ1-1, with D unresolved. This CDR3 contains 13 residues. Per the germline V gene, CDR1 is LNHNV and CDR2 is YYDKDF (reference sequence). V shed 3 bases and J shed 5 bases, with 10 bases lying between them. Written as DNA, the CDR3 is TGTGCCACCAGCAGTGAGGGTTTGACTGAAGCTTTCTTT. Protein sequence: CATSSEGLTEAFF.

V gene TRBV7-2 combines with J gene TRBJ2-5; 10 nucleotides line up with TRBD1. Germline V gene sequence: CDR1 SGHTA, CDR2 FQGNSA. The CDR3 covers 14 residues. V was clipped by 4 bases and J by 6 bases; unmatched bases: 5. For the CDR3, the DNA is TGTGCCAGCAGCTCTCGACAGGGGGCGCAGACCCAGTACTTC. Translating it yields CASSSRQGAQTQYF.

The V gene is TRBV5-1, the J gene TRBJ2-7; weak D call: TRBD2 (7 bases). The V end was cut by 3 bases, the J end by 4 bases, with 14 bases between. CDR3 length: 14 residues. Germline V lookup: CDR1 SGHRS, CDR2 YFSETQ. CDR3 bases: TGCGCCAGCAGCTCCTCGGGGGGCGGATACGAGCAGTACTTC. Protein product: CASSSSGGGYEQYF.

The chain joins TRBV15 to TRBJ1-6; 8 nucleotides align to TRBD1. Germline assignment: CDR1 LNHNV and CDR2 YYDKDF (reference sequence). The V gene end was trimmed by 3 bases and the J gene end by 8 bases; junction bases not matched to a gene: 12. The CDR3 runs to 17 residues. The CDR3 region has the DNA TGTGCCACCAGCAGGAAAGGACAGGGAGGGAAGGATTCACCCCTCCACTTT. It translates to CATSRKGQGGKDSPLHF.

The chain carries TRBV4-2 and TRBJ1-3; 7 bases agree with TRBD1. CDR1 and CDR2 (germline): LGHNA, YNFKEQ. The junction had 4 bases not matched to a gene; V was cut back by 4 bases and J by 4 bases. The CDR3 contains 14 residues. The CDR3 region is CASSPTRGGNTIYF. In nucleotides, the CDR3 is TGTGCCAGCAGCCCCACCAGGGGGGGAAACACCATATATTTT.

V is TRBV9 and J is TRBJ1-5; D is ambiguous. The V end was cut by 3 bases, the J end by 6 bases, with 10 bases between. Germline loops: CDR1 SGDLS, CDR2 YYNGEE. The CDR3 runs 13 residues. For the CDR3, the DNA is TGTGCCAGCAGCGCAGGTGTCGGTCAGCCCCAGCATTTT. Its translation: CASSAGVGQPQHF. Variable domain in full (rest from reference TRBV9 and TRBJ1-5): DSGVTQTPKHLITATGQRVTLRCSPRSGDLSVYWYQQSLDQGLQFLIQYYNGEERAKGNILERFSAQQFPDLHSELNLSSLELGDSALYFCASSAGVGQPQHFGDGTRLSIL.

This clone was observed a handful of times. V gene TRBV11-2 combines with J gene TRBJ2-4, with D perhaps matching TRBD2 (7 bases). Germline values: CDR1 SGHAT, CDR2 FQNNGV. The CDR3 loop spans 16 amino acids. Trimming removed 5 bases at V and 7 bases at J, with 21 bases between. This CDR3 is CASSHRTGGGLNIQYF. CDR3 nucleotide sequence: TGTGCCAGCAGCCACCGAACTGGGGGGGGCCTGAACATTCAGTACTTC.

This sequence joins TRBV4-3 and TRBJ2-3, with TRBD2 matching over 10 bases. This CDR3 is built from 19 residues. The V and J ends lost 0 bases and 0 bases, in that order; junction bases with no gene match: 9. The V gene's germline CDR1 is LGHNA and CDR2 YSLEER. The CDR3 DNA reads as TGCGCCAGCAGCCAAGACCTAAGCGGGGGGGCCGGTAGCACAGATACGCAGTATTTT. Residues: CASSQDLSGGAGSTDTQYF.

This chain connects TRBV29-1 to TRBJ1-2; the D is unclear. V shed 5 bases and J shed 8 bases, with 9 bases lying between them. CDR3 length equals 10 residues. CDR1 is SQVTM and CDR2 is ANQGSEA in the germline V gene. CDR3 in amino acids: CSVFREGYTF. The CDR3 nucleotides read TGCAGCGTTTTCCGGGAGGGCTACACCTTC.

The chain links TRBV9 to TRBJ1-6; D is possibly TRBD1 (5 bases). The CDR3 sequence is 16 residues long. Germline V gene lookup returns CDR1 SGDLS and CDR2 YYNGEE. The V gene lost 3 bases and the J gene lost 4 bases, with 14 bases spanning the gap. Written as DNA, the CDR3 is TGTGCCAGCAGCGCCCGGGAGGGACTTTATAATTCACCCCTCCACTTT. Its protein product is CASSAREGLYNSPLHF. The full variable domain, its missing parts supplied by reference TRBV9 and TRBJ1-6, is DSGVTQTPKHLITATGQRVTLRCSPRSGDLSVYWYQQSLDQGLQFLIQYYNGEERAKGNILERFSAQQFPDLHSELNLSSLELGDSALYFCASSAREGLYNSPLHFGNGTRLTVT.

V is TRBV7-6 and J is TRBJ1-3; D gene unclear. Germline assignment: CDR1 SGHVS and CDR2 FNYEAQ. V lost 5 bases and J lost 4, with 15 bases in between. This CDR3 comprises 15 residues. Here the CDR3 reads CASSTVLQTGNTIYF. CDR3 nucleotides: TGTGCCAGCAGCACGGTTCTTCAAACGGGAAACACCATATATTTT. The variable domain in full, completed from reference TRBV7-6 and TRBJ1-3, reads GAGVSQSPRYKVTKRGQDVALRCDPISGHVSLYWYRQALGQGPEFLTYFNYEAQQDKSGLPNDRFSAERPEGSISTLTIQRTEQRDSAMYRCASSTVLQTGNTIYFGEGSWLTVV.

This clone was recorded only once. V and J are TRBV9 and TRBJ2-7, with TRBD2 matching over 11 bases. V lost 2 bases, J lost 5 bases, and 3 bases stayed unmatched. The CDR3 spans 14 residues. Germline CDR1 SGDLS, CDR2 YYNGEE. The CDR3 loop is CASSVSGGDDEQYF. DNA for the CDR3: TGTGCCAGCAGCGTTAGCGGGGGGGACGACGAGCAGTACTTC.

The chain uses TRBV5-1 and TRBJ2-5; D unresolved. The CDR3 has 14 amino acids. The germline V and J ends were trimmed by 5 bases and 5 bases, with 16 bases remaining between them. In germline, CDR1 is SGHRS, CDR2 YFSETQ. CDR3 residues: CASSYPGSRETQYF. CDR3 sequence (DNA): TGCGCCAGCAGTTACCCGGGTTCTCGGGAGACCCAGTACTTC.

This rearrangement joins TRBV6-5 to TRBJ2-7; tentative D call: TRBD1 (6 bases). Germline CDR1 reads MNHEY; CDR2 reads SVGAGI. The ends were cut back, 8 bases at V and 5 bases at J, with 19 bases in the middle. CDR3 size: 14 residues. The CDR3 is CASRNSRGFDEQYF. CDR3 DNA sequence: TGTGCCAGCCGCAACTCCAGGGGCTTCGACGAGCAGTACTTC.

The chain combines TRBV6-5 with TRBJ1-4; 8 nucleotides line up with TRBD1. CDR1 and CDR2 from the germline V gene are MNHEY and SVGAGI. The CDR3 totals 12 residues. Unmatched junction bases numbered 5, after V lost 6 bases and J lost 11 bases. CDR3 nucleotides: TGTGCCAGCAGGTCGGACAGGGACAAACTGTTTTTT. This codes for CASRSDRDKLFF.

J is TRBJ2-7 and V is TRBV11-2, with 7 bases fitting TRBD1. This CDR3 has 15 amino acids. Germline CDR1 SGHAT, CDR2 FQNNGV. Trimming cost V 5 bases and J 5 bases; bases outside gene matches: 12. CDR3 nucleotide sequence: TGTGCCAGCAGCCGCTACAGGGGAGAATGGGACGAGCAGTACTTC. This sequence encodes CASSRYRGEWDEQYF.

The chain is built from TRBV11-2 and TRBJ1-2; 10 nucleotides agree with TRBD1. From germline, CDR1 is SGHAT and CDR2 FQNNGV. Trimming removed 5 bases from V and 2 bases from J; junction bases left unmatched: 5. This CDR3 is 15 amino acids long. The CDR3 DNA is TGTGCCAGCAGCCTAGCGGGACAGGGGAACTATGGCTACACCTTC. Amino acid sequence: CASSLAGQGNYGYTF.

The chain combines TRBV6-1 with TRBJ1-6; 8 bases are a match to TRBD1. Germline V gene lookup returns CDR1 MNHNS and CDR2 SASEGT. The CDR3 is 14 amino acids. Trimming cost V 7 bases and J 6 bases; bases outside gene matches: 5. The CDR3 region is CASIPTGGNSPLHF. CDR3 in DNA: TGTGCCAGCATCCCTACAGGGGGTAATTCACCCCTCCACTTT.

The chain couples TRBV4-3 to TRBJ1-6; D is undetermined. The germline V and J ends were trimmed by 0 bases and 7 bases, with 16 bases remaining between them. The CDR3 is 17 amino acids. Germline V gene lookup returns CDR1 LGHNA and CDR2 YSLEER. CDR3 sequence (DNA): TGCGCCAGCAGCCAAGATCCTAAGCCAGGCCCCAATTCACCCCTCCACTTT. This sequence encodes CASSQDPKPGPNSPLHF.

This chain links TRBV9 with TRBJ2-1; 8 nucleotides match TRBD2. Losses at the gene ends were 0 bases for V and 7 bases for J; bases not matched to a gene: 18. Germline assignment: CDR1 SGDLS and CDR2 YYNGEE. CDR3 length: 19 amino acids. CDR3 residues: CASSVESRDSGVWGNEQFF. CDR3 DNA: TGTGCCAGCAGCGTAGAGTCGCGCGATAGCGGGGTCTGGGGTAATGAGCAGTTCTTC.

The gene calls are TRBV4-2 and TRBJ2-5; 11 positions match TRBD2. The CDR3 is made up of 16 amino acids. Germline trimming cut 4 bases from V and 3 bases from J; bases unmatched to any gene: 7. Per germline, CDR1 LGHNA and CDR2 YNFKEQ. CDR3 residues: CASSPGLAVSEETQYF. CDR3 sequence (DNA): TGTGCCAGCAGCCCGGGACTAGCGGTTTCAGAAGAGACCCAGTACTTC.